This TCR beta chain comes out of a study of shared clonotypes between healthy human individuals. Overall study: Used for every donor were three CD4 naive, three CD4 memory, two CD8 naive and one CD8 memory plate. General observations from the study: Across a few donors, naive CD4 shared roughly 5%, naive CD8 over 3%, memory CD4 less than 2.5%, memory CD8 0.35% to 0.5%.

CD45RO negativity and positive selection for CCR7 defined naive CD8 cells, a population that excluded terminally differentiated effector memory CD45RA+ cells. TCRdb's table, derived via immunoSEQ multiplex PCR, lists solely in-frame clones and lacks some. The sample has about 2 million clones; around 96% are singletons. Comments on this clone: Its matching antigen is unknown.

The receptor was derived from a man aged 18 to 30 in good health. The material sequenced was naive CD8+ T cells sorted from blood.

CDR3 protein: CAISEAGNGQETQYF. DNA for the CDR3: TGTGCCATCAGTGAGGCAGGGAATGGACAAGAGACCCAGTACTTC. The genes are TRBV10-3 and TRBJ2-5; a weak D match, TRBD1 (5 bases). The CDR3 is made up of 15 amino acids. Looked up from germline, CDR1 is ENHRY and CDR2 is SYGVKD. The V and J ends lost 2 bases and 2 bases respectively, with 12 bases between them.